This T cell receptor (beta chain) was profiled in a study of patients and donors after allogeneic stem cell transplantation. TCRdb fed the RT-PCR reads into MiXCR, producing one record per CDR3 protein. The repertoire has hundreds of thousands of distinct CDR3 sequences, around 15% of them found once; the top ten carry roughly 7%. Trimming at V came to 5 bases and at J to 7 bases, leaving 7 bases not matched to a gene. The CDR3 has 13 amino acids. The germline CDR1 and CDR2 sequences are MNHEY and SVGEGT. The sequence derives from a human donor who was either an allogeneic HSCT recipient or a stem cell or donor lymphocyte infusion donor (not recorded which). It is not recorded whose cells these are; they may come from a transplant donor. The rearrangement joins TRBV6-2 or TRBV6-3 to TRBJ1-2; TRBD1 agrees at 7 bases. Sequencing was carried out using blood, either unsorted or a sorted T cell fraction (not recorded which). DNA for the CDR3: TGTGCCAGCAGTCGACAGGGAAGTAGTGGCTACACCTTC. This gives the protein CASSRQGSSGYTF.